The T cell receptor beta chain under discussion was sequenced for a study of blood T cells in healthy people across ages. As for this clonotype: One junction end does not reproduce the germline sequence, and a read error may be involved.

A second PCR of roughly 7 to 11 cycles used a sample-barcoded 5' primer and a J-beta primer mix. TCRdb re-derived calls from the 5' RACE reads in MiXCR, one entry per CDR3 protein. The table includes about 840,000 distinct CDR3 sequences, 29% detected once. CDR1 and CDR2 from the germline V gene are MDHEN and SYDVKM. The CDR3 extends over 15 amino acids. A further study also used this sample, focusing on T cells of mothers and their children. According to that study: There was no detection of any persistent microchimeric T cell clones.

The source of this sequence is a woman between 35 and 50 years old in good health. Source material: blood. The chain has TRBV28 and TRBJ1-4; 8 bases align to TRBD1. The CDR3 coding sequence is TGTGCCAGCAGTTTCCAGGGGGCAACCAATGAAAAACTGTTTTTT. Encoded protein: CASSFQGATNEKLFF.